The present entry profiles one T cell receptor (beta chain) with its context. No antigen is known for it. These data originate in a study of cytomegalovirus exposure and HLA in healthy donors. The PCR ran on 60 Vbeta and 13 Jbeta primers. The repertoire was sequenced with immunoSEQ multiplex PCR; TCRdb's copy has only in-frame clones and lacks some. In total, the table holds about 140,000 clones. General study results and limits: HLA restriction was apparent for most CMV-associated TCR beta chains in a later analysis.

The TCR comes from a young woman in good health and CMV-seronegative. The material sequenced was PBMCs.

DNA for the CDR3: TGTGCCAGCAGTCCCAGGTACAATGAGCAGTTCTTC. Its translation is CASSPRYNEQFF. The V gene is TRBV6-5, the J gene TRBJ2-1; D ambiguous. The CDR3 loop spans 12 amino acids. V shed 5 bases and J shed 4 bases, with 6 bases lying between them. CDR1 and CDR2 (germline): MNHEY, SVGAGI.